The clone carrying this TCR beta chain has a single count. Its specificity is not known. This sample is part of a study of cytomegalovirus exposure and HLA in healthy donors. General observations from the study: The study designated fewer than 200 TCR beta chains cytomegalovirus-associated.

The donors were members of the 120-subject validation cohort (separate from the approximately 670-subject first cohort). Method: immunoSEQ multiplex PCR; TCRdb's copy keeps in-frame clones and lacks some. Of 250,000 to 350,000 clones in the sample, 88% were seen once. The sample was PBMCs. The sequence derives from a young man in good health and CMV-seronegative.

CDR3 bases: TGTGCCAGCAGCGTGGGGGACAGGGATGAAAAACTGTTTTTT. Protein: CASSVGDRDEKLFF. This chain connects TRBV9 to TRBJ1-4, with 9 bases identical to TRBD1. The junction had 2 bases not matched to a gene; V was cut back by 2 bases and J by 6 bases. Germline V gene lookup returns CDR1 SGDLS and CDR2 YYNGEE. CDR3 size: 14 residues.